This is a list of T cell receptor beta chains from one sample in a study of spatial heterogeneity in lung cancer. TCRdb itself ran the 5' RACE reads through MiXCR, one entry per CDR3 protein. Of about 61,000 distinct CDR3 sequences in the sample, under 7.5% were seen once. The specimen comprised PBMCs, sampled at surgery. These TCRs come from a female donor with early-stage non-small cell lung cancer. The conserved cysteine and the conserved F or W are not part of the CDR3 here. Fields, in order: CDR3 length, V gene, D gene, CDR3 protein. The D gene is left open where the match is weak.

len: 11; v_gene: TRBV12-3/TRBV12-4; d_gene: -; CDR3aa: ASSETHNEKLF
len: 11; v_gene: TRBV27; d_gene: -; CDR3aa: ASSLTGSYGYT
len: 11; v_gene: TRBV6-1; d_gene: -; CDR3aa: ASTPSLNTEAF
len: 11; v_gene: TRBV29-1; d_gene: -; CDR3aa: SVGGGQNQPQH
len: 14; v_gene: TRBV5-1; d_gene: TRBD1; CDR3aa: ASSSGPGQGNTEAF
len: 13; v_gene: TRBV6-1; d_gene: -; CDR3aa: ASSRYFDRPNEQF
len: 13; v_gene: TRBV5-5; d_gene: -; CDR3aa: ASSQSPSSYNEQF
len: 12; v_gene: TRBV18; d_gene: -; CDR3aa: ASSPPSELNTIY
len: 10; v_gene: TRBV7-9; d_gene: -; CDR3aa: ASSLEDRWAF
len: 9; v_gene: TRBV14; d_gene: -; CDR3aa: ASSQGGSAF
len: 15; v_gene: TRBV7-9; d_gene: TRBD1; CDR3aa: ASSLGIRDRGRETQY
len: 17; v_gene: TRBV28; d_gene: -; CDR3aa: ASSLDTYREVVGNQPQH
len: 14; v_gene: TRBV5-1; d_gene: TRBD1; CDR3aa: ASSLSRGPVNTEAF
len: 15; v_gene: TRBV5-1; d_gene: TRBD1; CDR3aa: ASSLAPDGTGGETQY
len: 17; v_gene: TRBV5-1; d_gene: -; CDR3aa: ASSPKGGARTTRVEKLF
len: 13; v_gene: TRBV4-1; d_gene: -; CDR3aa: ASSQEQGNTGELF
len: 14; v_gene: TRBV6-5; d_gene: -; CDR3aa: ASSYSGGSSGNTIY
len: 13; v_gene: TRBV9; d_gene: -; CDR3aa: ASSVRQDLNEKLF